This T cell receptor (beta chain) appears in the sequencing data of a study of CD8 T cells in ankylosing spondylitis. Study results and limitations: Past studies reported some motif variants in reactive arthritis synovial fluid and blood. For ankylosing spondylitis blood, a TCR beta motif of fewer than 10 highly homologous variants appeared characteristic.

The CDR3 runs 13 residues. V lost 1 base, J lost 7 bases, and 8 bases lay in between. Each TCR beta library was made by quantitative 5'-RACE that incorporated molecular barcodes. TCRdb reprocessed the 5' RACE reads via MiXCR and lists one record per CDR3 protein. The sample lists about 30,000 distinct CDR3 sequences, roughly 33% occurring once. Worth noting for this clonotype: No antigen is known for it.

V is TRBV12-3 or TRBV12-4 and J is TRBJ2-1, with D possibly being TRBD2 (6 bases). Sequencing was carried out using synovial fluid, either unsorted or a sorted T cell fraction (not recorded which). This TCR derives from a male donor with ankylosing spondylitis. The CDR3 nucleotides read TGTGCCAGCAGTTTAGGGGGGAGGAATGAGCAGTTCTTC. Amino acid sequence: CASSLGGRNEQFF.